The rows below give T cell receptor beta chains drawn from one sample of a study of OX40 agonist ivuxolimab in advanced cancers. Method: immunoSEQ multiplex PCR; TCRdb's copy keeps in-frame clones and lacks some. This sample has 77,000 or so clones; approximately 91% occur once, and the top ten carry 0.75% to 0.85%. This specimen consisted of CD4+ or CD8+ T cells sorted from blood, obtained in a trial of the OX40 agonist ivuxolimab. The receptors here all came from an adult with an advanced solid tumor such as melanoma, head and neck, liver or kidney cancer. Each CDR3 is given with its conserved first and last residue. The D gene is left open where the match is weak. For some rows the clone size is stated as once, few or many, or as a class when expanded; others skip it.

V	J	D	size	DNA	CDR3
TRBV27	TRBJ1-1	-	-	TGTGCCAGCAGTTTAAGGGAAAACACTGAAGCTTTCTTT	CASSLRENTEAFF
TRBV28	TRBJ2-7	TRBD1	-	TGTGCCAGCAGGGGGACAGGGCCCTACGAGCAGTACTTC	CASRGTGPYEQYF
TRBV7-2	TRBJ2-7	TRBD1	once	TGTGCCAGCAGCTTAGGGGACAGTTTCGAGCAGTACTTC	CASSLGDSFEQYF
TRBV15	TRBJ2-6	TRBD1	few	TGTGCCACCAGCAGTCAAAACAGGGGGCTAATATCTGGGGCCAACGTCCTGACTTTC	CATSSQNRGLISGANVLTF
TRBV7-9	TRBJ1-2	-	-	TGTGCCAGCAGCCCGGGTGGGGGCGGCTACACCTTC	CASSPGGGGYTF
TRBV18	TRBJ1-1	-	-	TGTGCCAGCTCACCACGGATCGGGGCGGGCACTGAAGCTTTCTTT	CASSPRIGAGTEAFF
TRBV5-1	TRBJ2-7	-	once	TGCGCCAGCAGCCAATCAGACTTTAGGGACAACGAGCAGTACTTC	CASSQSDFRDNEQYF
TRBV10-2	TRBJ1-4	-	-	TGCGCCAGCAGTCGGGGGGGAGCTAATGAAAAACTGTTTTTT	CASSRGGANEKLFF
TRBV11-2	TRBJ2-7	-	-	TGTGCCAGCAGCACAGCGCCGGGGGAGCAGTACTTC	CASSTAPGEQYF
TRBV6-1	TRBJ1-5	-	few	TGTGCCAGCAGTGAAGCCGGGACGCCTTATAGCAATCAGCCCCAGCATTTT	CASSEAGTPYSNQPQHF
TRBV7-9	TRBJ1-6	-	-	TGTGCCAGCACCCGGGACATGAATTCACCCCTCCACTTT	CASTRDMNSPLHF
TRBV30	TRBJ2-4	TRBD1	-	TGTGCCTGGAGAAGGGCAGGGGGCGCCCCCAAAAACATTCAGTACTTC	CAWRRAGGAPKNIQYF
TRBV4-1	TRBJ1-2	TRBD1	-	TGCGCCAGCAGTCACGGACAGGGGGATGGTGAAGGCTACACCTTC	CASSHGQGDGEGYTF
TRBV5-4	TRBJ2-3	-	-	TGTGCCAGCAGCGGGGCAGGGGGCACAGATACGCAGTATTTT	CASSGAGGTDTQYF
TRBV19	TRBJ1-1	TRBD1	once	TGTGCCAGTAGTTCCGGACAGGGAGGACCTATGAACACTGAAGCTTTCTTT	CASSSGQGGPMNTEAFF
TRBV30	TRBJ2-7	-	-	TGTGCCTGGAGTGTACGGGCTAGCCTCTCCTACGAGCAGTACTTC	CAWSVRASLSYEQYF
TRBV18	TRBJ1-3	-	-	TGTGCCAGCTCACCAGTGACTCTAACCTCTGGAAACACCATATATTTT	CASSPVTLTSGNTIYF
TRBV5-1	TRBJ1-1	-	-	TGCGCCAGCTATTCACGGGGGGGGGCACCCACTGAAGCTTTCTTT	CASYSRGGAPTEAFF
TRBV6-6	TRBJ2-1	-	-	TGTGCCAGCACACAAACCTACAATGAGCAGTTCTTC	CASTQTYNEQFF
TRBV11-2	TRBJ1-2	-	-	TGTGCCAGCAGCTTATCCCGGACGGGAGGCTACACCTTC	CASSLSRTGGYTF
TRBV7-3	TRBJ2-6	TRBD1	-	TGTGCCAGCAGCTTATACGCCAGGGGGAGCTCTGGGGCCAACGTCCTGACTTTC	CASSLYARGSSGANVLTF
TRBV6-1	TRBJ2-7	TRBD1	-	TGTGCCAGCAGCCTGGACAGGGACTACGAGCAGTACTTC	CASSLDRDYEQYF
TRBV27	TRBJ2-1	TRBD1	-	TGTGCCAGCAGTCAATCCGACAGGGCCGGTTATAATGAGCAGTTCTTC	CASSQSDRAGYNEQFF
TRBV6-5	TRBJ1-1	-	few	TGTGCCAGCAGACCCCTGGACAGCATGAACACTGAAGCTTTCTTT	CASRPLDSMNTEAFF
TRBV18	TRBJ1-3	-	-	TGTGCCAGCTCCGGAATGTACACCATATATTTT	CASSGMYTIYF
TRBV18	TRBJ2-3	-	-	TGTGCCAGCTCACCTGGGGTCACAGATACGCAGTATTTT	CASSPGVTDTQYF
TRBV5-1	TRBJ1-1	-	-	TGCGCCAGCAGCTGGACGGTGAACACTGAAGCTTTCTTT	CASSWTVNTEAFF
TRBV7-3	TRBJ1-4	-	-	TGTGCCAGCAGCTTAAGGCGGGGGTCGAGAGAAAAACTGTTTTTT	CASSLRRGSREKLFF
TRBV6-5	TRBJ2-7	-	-	TGTGCCAGCAGTTCGGGGGCCGGCGAGCAGTACTTC	CASSSGAGEQYF
TRBV28	TRBJ1-2	-	-	TGTGCCAGCAGTTTAGTGGGCGGACTTAACTATGGCTACACCTTC	CASSLVGGLNYGYTF
TRBV19	TRBJ2-1	TRBD2	-	TGTGCCAGTAGTGCGTCGGGGGGAAAGAATGAGCAGTTCTTC	CASSASGGKNEQFF
TRBV6-5	TRBJ1-1	TRBD1	-	TGTGCCAGCAGGACAGGGGGAACGAACACTGAAGCTTTCTTT	CASRTGGTNTEAFF
TRBV6-1	TRBJ2-7	TRBD1	-	TGTGCCAGCTCCACAGGGGGTTTCCCCTACGAGCAGTACTTC	CASSTGGFPYEQYF
TRBV19	TRBJ1-1	TRBD1	-	TGTGCCAGTAGTGCGCAGACAGGGTCACGGACTGAAGCTTTCTTT	CASSAQTGSRTEAFF
TRBV13	TRBJ2-2	-	-	TGTGCCAGCAGCCCCCGTCGGGAACCGGGCGGGGAGCTGTTTTTT	CASSPRREPGGELFF
TRBV19	TRBJ1-5	-	-	TGTGCCAGTAGTGGATCTTCCCAGGCTCAGCCCCAGCATTTT	CASSGSSQAQPQHF
TRBV5-1	TRBJ2-3	TRBD2	-	TGCGCCAGCAGCCCCGGGGTAGCGGGAGTGAATACGCAGTATTTT	CASSPGVAGVNTQYF
TRBV4-2	TRBJ1-5	-	few	TGTGCCAGCAGCCTCGGGGCGGAGGACAATCAGCCCCAGCATTTT	CASSLGAEDNQPQHF
TRBV19	TRBJ2-3	-	-	TGTGCCAGTAGTATATCCCCAGCAGGAGATACGCAGTATTTT	CASSISPAGDTQYF
TRBV5-1	TRBJ2-3	-	-	TGCGCCAGCAGCTGGAGGTCTAGCACAGATACGCAGTATTTT	CASSWRSSTDTQYF
TRBV27	TRBJ2-7	TRBD2	once	TGTGCCAGCAGTTTACGGGAGGGCTACGAGCAGTACTTC	CASSLREGYEQYF
TRBV18	TRBJ2-7	-	-	TGTGCCAGCTCTCCCGGGGTGACCTACGAGCAGTACTTC	CASSPGVTYEQYF